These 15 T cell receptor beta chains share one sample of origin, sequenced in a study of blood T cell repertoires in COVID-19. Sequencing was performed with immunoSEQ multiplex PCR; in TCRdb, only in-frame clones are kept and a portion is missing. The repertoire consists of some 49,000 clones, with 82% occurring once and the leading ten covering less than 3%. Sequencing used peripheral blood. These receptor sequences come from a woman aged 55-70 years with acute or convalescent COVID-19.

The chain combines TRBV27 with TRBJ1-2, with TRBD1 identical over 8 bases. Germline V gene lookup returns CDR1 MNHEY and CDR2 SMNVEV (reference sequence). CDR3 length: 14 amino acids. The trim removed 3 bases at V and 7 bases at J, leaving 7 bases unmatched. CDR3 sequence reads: CASSFRQGSIGYTF. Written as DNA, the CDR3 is TGTGCCAGCAGTTTCCGACAGGGGTCTATTGGCTACACCTTC.

The CDR3 bases are TGTGCCAGTACCAGCCGACAGGGGGCTGAAGCTTTCTTT. Translating gives CASTSRQGAEAFF. This rearrangement joins TRBV19 to TRBJ1-1, with TRBD1 identical over 9 bases. The CDR3 loop spans 13 amino acids. Germline values: CDR1 LNHDA, CDR2 SQIVND (reference sequence). With 7 bases clipped from V and 6 bases from J, the junction kept 6 bases outside the gene matches. Filled out from reference TRBV19 and TRBJ1-1, the complete variable domain reads DGGITQSPKYLFRKEGQNVTLSCEQNLNHDAMYWYRQDPGQGLRLIYYSQIVNDFQKGDIAEGYSVSREKKESFPLTVTSAQKNPTAFYLCASTSRQGAEAFFGQGTRLTVV.

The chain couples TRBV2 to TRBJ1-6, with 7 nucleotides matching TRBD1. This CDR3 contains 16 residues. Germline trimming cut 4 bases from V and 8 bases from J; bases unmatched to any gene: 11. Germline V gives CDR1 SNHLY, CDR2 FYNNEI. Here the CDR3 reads CASSARGRGSDSPLHF. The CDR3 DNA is TGTGCCAGCAGTGCTAGGGGCAGGGGGTCTGATTCACCCCTCCACTTT.

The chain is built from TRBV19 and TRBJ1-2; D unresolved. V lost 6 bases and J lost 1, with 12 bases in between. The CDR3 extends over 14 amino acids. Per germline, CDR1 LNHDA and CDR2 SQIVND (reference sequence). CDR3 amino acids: CASRRSGNNYGYTF. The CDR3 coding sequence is TGTGCCAGTAGGAGGTCCGGTAATAACTATGGCTACACCTTC.

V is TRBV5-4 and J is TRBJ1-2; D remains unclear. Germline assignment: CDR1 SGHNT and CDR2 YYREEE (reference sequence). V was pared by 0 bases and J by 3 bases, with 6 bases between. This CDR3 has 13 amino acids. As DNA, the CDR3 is TGTGCCAGCAGCTTGGCTATGGACTATGGCTACACCTTC. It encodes CASSLAMDYGYTF. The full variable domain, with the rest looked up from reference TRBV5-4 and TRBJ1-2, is ETGVTQSPTHLIKTRGQQVTLRCSSQSGHNTVSWYQQALGQGPQFIFQYYREEENGRGNFPPRFSGLQFPNYSSELNVNALELDDSALYLCASSLAMDYGYTFGSGTRLTVV.

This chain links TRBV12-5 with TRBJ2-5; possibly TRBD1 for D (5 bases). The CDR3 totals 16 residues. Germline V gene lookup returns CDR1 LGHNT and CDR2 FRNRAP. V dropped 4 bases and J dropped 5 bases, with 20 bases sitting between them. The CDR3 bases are TGTGCTAGTGGTTACGTCCGACAGCCAAACCTTGAGACCCAGTACTTC. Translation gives CASGYVRQPNLETQYF.

CDR3 sequence reads: CASRDRGPDEQFF. CDR3 coding DNA: TGTGCCAGCAGGGACAGGGGGCCGGATGAGCAGTTCTTC. The chain employs TRBV2 and TRBJ2-1; TRBD1 matches 11 bases. The V segment lost 6 bases and the J segment 8 bases; nucleotides outside the gene matches: 3. This CDR3 has 13 residues. Germline values: CDR1 SNHLY, CDR2 FYNNEI.

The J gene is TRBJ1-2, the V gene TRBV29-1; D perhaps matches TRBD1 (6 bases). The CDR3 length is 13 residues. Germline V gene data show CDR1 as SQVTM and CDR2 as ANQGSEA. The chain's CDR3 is CSCPGGGGYGYTF. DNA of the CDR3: TGCAGTTGCCCTGGGGGGGGCGGCTATGGCTACACCTTC.

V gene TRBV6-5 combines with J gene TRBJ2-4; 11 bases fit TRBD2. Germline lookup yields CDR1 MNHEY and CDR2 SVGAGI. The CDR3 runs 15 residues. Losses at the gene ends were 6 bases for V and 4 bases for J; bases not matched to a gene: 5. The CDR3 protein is CASRPLAGGKNIQYF. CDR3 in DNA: TGTGCCAGCAGACCGCTAGCGGGAGGAAAAAACATTCAGTACTTC.

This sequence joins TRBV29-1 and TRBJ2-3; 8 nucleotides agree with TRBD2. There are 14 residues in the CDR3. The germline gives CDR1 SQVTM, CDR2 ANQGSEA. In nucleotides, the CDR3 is TGCACCACTCTCCACGGGAGGGGCCCAGATACGCAGTATTTT. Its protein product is CTTLHGRGPDTQYF.

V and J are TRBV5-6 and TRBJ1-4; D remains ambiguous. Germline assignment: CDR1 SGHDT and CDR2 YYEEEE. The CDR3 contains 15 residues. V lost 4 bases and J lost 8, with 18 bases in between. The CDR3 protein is CASSGLFGEREKLFF. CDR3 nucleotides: TGTGCCAGCAGCGGCCTGTTCGGGGAGCGGGAAAAACTGTTTTTT.

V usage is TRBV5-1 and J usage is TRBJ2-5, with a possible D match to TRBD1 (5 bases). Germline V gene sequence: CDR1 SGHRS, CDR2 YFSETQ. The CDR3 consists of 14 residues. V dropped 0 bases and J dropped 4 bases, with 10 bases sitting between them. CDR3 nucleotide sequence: TGCGCCAGCAGCTTGGGGACACAACCAGAGACCCAGTACTTC. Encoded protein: CASSLGTQPETQYF.

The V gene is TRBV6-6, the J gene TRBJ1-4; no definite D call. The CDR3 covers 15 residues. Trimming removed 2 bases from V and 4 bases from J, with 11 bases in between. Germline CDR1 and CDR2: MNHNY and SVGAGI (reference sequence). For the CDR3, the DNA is TGTGCCAGCAGTTACCAAGGACGGGGTAATGAAAAACTGTTTTTT. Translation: CASSYQGRGNEKLFF.

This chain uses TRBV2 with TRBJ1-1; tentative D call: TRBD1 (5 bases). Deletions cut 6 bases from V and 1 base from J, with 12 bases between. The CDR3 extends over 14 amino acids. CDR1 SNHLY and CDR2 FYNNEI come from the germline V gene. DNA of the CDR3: TGTGCCAGCAGCCCGGGGGGACCGAACACTGAAGCTTTCTTT. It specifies CASSPGGPNTEAFF.

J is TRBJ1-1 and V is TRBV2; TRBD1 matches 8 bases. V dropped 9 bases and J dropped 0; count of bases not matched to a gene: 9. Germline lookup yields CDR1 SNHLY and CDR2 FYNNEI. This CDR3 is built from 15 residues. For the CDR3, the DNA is TGTGCCAGTCGTTTAAGGACAGGGTTGAACACTGAAGCTTTCTTT. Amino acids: CASRLRTGLNTEAFF.